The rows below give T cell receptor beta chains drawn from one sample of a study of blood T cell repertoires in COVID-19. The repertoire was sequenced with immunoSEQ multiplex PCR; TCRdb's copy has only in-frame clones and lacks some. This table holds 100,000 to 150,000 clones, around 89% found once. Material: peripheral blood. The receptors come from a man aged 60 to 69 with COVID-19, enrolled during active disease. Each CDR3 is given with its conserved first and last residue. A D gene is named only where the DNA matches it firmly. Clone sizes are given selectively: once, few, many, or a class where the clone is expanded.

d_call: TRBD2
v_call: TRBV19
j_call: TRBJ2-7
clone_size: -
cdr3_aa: CASSTGGLPLLEQYF
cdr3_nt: TGTGCCAGTAGTACGGGGGGACTTCCCCTACTCGAGCAGTACTTC

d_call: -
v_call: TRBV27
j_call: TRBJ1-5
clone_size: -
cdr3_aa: CASSLDRGNQPQHF
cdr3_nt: TGTGCCAGCAGTTTGGACAGAGGCAATCAGCCCCAGCATTTT

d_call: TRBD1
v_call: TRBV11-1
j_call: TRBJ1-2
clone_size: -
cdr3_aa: CASSLTGKSNYGYTF
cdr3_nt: TGTGCCAGCAGCTTGACAGGGAAATCTAACTATGGCTACACCTTC

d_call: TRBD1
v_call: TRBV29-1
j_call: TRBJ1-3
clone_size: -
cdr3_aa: CSARTGTRSGNTIYF
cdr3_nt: TGCAGCGCGCGGACAGGGACACGCTCTGGAAACACCATATATTTT

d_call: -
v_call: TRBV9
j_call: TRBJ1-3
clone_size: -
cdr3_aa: CASSAVHGRVNTIYF
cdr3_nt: TGTGCCAGCAGCGCCGTTCACGGCCGGGTAAACACCATATATTTT

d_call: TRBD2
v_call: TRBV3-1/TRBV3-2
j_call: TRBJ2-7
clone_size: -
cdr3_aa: CASSQGFQRGAGEQYF
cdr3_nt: TGTGCCAGCAGCCAAGGTTTTCAGCGGGGGGCGGGGGAGCAGTACTTC

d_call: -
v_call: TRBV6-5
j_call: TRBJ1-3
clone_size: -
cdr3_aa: CASSYSTRANGNTIYF
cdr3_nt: TGTGCCAGCAGTTACTCGACCAGGGCCAATGGAAACACCATATATTTT

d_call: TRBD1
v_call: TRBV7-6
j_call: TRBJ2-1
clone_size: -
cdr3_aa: CASSAGQGVEQFF
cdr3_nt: TGTGCCAGCAGCGCTGGACAGGGCGTCGAGCAGTTCTTC

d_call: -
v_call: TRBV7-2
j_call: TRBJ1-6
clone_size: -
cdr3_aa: CASRVSGGASNSPLHF
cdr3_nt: TGTGCCAGCCGAGTGTCGGGGGGGGCAAGTAATTCACCCCTCCACTTT

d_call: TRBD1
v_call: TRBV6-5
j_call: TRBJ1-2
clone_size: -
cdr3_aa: CASTPDRGTYGYTF
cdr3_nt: TGTGCCAGCACTCCGGACAGGGGGACCTATGGCTACACCTTC

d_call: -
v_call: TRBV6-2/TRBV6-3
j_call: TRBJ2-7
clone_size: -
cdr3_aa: CASSYAYEQYF
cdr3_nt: TGTGCCAGCAGTTATGCGTACGAGCAGTACTTC

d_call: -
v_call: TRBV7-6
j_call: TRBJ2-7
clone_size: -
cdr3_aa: CASSADRASYEQYF
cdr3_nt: TGTGCCAGCAGCGCAGACAGAGCCTCCTACGAGCAGTACTTC

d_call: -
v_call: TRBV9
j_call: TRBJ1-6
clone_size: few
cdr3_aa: CASSAGVGTLHF
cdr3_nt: TGTGCCAGCAGCGCCGGGGTGGGGACCCTCCACTTT

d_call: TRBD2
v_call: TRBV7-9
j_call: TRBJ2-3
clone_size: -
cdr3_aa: CASSEIAGGPSTDTQYF
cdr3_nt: TGTGCCAGCAGCGAAATAGCGGGGGGTCCTAGCACAGATACGCAGTATTTT

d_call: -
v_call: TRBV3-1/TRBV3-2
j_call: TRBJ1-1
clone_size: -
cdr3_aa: CASSQRRGGNTEAFF
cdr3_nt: TGTGCCAGCAGCCAACGGCGGGGGGGCAACACTGAAGCTTTCTTT

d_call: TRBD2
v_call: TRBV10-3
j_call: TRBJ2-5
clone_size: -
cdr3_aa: CAIKSGLAGKETQYF
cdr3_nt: TGTGCCATCAAATCGGGACTAGCGGGCAAAGAGACCCAGTACTTC

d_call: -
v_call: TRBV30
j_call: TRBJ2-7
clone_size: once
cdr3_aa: CAWSYTGKFYEQYF
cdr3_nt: TGTGCCTGGAGTTATACAGGGAAATTCTACGAGCAGTACTTC

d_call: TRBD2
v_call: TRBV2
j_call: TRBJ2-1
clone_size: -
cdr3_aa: CASISSGGYNEQFF
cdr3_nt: TGTGCCAGCATATCTAGCGGGGGGTACAATGAGCAGTTCTTC

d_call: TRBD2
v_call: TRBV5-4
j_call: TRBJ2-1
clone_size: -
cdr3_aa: CASSRSGASYNEQFF
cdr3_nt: TGTGCCAGCAGCCGGAGCGGGGCCTCCTACAATGAGCAGTTCTTC

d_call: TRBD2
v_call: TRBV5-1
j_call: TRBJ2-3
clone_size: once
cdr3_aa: CASRPGLAGTDTQYF
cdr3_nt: TGCGCCAGCAGGCCGGGACTAGCGGGCACAGATACGCAGTATTTT

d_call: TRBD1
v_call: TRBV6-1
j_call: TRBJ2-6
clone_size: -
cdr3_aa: CASSATGTGIGGANVLTF
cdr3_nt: TGTGCCAGCAGTGCGACCGGGACAGGGATAGGTGGGGCCAACGTCCTGACTTTC

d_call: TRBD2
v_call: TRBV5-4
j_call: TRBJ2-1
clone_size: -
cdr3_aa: CASSLVSGGIHEQFF
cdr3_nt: TGTGCCAGCAGCTTGGTTAGCGGGGGGATCCATGAGCAGTTCTTC